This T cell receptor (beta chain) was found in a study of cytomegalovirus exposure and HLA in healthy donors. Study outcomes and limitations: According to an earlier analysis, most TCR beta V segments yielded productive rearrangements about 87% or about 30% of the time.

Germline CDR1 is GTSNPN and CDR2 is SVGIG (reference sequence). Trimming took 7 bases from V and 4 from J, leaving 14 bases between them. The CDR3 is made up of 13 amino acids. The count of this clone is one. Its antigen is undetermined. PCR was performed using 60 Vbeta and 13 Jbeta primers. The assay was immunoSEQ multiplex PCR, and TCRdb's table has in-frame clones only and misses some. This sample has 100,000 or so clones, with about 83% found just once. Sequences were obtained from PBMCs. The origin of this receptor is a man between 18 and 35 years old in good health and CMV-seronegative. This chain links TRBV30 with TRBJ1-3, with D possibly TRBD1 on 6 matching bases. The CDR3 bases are TGTGCCTACACGGTGGGGGCAGGAAACACCATATATTTT. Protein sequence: CAYTVGAGNTIYF.